Given below is one T cell receptor (beta chain) in context. This record comes from a study of patients and donors after allogeneic stem cell transplantation. TCRdb passed the RT-PCR reads through MiXCR, listing each CDR3 protein once. The sample contains fewer than 250,000 distinct CDR3 sequences, 14% of which appear only once. This sequence was found in a human donor who was either an allogeneic HSCT recipient or a stem cell or donor lymphocyte infusion donor (not recorded which). It is not recorded whose cells these are; they may come from a transplant donor. The sample consisted of blood, either unsorted or a sorted T cell fraction (not recorded which).

The CDR3, as DNA: TGCAGTGCTAGAGACAACCTGATGAACACTGAAGCTTTCTTT. Translated: CSARDNLMNTEAFF. The V and J genes are TRBV20-1 and TRBJ1-1; D remains ambiguous. This CDR3 spans 14 amino acids. The V end lost 0 bases, the J end lost 0 bases, and 8 bases lay between the germline ends. In germline, CDR1 is DFQATT, CDR2 SNEGSKA (reference sequence).